A selection of T cell receptor beta chains follows, all from one sample in a study of blood T cell repertoires in COVID-19. Libraries were prepared by immunoSEQ multiplex PCR; TCRdb keeps only in-frame clonotypes and omits some of them. The data contain a few hundred thousand clones, around 80% of them singletons. Sequencing was performed on peripheral blood. The source of these receptors is a woman in her thirties or forties who had recovered from COVID-19. Each CDR3 is given with its conserved first and last residue. A D gene is named only where the DNA matches it firmly. Only part of the rows carry a size: once, few, many, or a class if the clone is expanded.

TRBV6-2/TRBV6-3	NA	TRBJ2-7	TRBD2	CASSSRTSGGHYEQYF	TGTGCCAGCAGTTCCCGGACTAGCGGGGGCCACTACGAGCAGTACTTC
TRBV3-1/TRBV3-2	NA	TRBJ2-5	NA	CASSQGEGGQTQYF	TGTGCCAGCAGCCAAGGAGAGGGGGGGCAGACCCAGTACTTC
TRBV7-8	NA	TRBJ1-5	TRBD1	CASSFTTGTGGNQPQHF	TGTGCCAGCAGCTTTACTACCGGGACAGGGGGCAATCAGCCCCAGCATTTT
TRBV28	NA	TRBJ2-1	NA	CASSLSGVNEQFF	TGTGCCAGCAGTTTATCAGGGGTTAATGAGCAGTTCTTC
TRBV24-1	NA	TRBJ1-1	NA	CATSHSLDTEAFF	TGTGCCACCAGTCACAGTCTGGATACTGAAGCTTTCTTT
TRBV29-1	NA	TRBJ1-2	TRBD1	CSVEGQGDLGYTF	TGCAGCGTTGAAGGGCAGGGGGATCTTGGCTACACCTTC
TRBV5-1	NA	TRBJ2-3	NA	CASSFLTGTGTDTQYF	TGCGCCAGCAGCTTCCTGACAGGAACGGGCACAGATACGCAGTATTTT
TRBV7-2	once	TRBJ1-1	TRBD1	CASSLGGTGFMNTEAFF	TGTGCCAGCAGCTTAGGGGGGACAGGCTTCATGAACACTGAAGCTTTCTTT
TRBV2	few	TRBJ1-2	NA	CASRDSFYGYTF	TGTGCCAGCAGGGACAGCTTCTATGGCTACACCTTC
TRBV2	NA	TRBJ2-5	TRBD2	CATKLAAQETQYF	TGTGCCACCAAACTAGCGGCCCAAGAGACCCAGTACTTC
TRBV5-5	NA	TRBJ2-2	TRBD1	CASRSTGDAGTGELFF	TGTGCCAGCAGGTCGACAGGGGACGCGGGGACCGGGGAGCTGTTTTTT
TRBV2	once	TRBJ2-2	NA	CASSERMTGELFF	TGTGCCAGCAGTGAACGTATGACCGGGGAGCTGTTTTTT
TRBV5-6	NA	TRBJ2-2	TRBD1	CASSSGTGGTGELFF	TGTGCCAGCAGCTCCGGGACAGGGGGCACCGGGGAGCTGTTTTTT
TRBV7-9	NA	TRBJ1-1	NA	CASSSRQVNTEAFF	TGTGCCAGCAGCTCAAGACAGGTGAACACTGAAGCTTTCTTT
TRBV7-2	NA	TRBJ1-1	NA	CASSQGQKYTEAFF	TGTGCCAGCAGCCAAGGACAGAAGTACACTGAAGCTTTCTTT
TRBV28	NA	TRBJ2-7	TRBD1	CASTVQGAYEQYF	TGTGCCAGCACCGTACAGGGGGCCTACGAGCAGTACTTC
TRBV11-3	NA	TRBJ2-7	TRBD1	CASSLNPGTGKNEQYF	TGTGCCAGCAGCCTAAATCCCGGGACAGGGAAGAACGAGCAGTACTTC
TRBV3-1/TRBV3-2	NA	TRBJ2-1	NA	CASSQEVGGGAVNEQFF	TGTGCCAGCAGCCAAGAAGTCGGAGGGGGGGCTGTGAATGAGCAGTTCTTC
TRBV27	NA	TRBJ2-3	TRBD2	CASSLSRRGGHGDTQYF	TGTGCCAGCAGTTTAAGTCGTCGCGGGGGGCATGGAGATACGCAGTATTTT
TRBV7-2	NA	TRBJ2-1	NA	CASSPHPRDYNEQFF	TGTGCCAGCAGCCCCCACCCCCGGGACTACAATGAGCAGTTCTTC
TRBV11-2	NA	TRBJ2-3	NA	CASSLVPITDTDTQYF	TGTGCCAGCAGCTTAGTTCCTATAACCGACACAGATACGCAGTATTTT
TRBV27	few	TRBJ2-2	TRBD1	CASSWTGPNTGELFF	TGTGCCAGCAGCTGGACAGGGCCGAACACCGGGGAGCTGTTTTTT
TRBV7-2	NA	TRBJ1-2	NA	CASSLDGTPYGYTF	TGTGCCAGCAGCTTAGACGGGACTCCTTATGGCTACACCTTC
TRBV7-4	NA	TRBJ2-7	NA	CASSLVYSRDNPDEQYF	TGTGCCAGCAGCTTAGTTTACAGCCGGGACAATCCCGACGAGCAGTACTTC
TRBV24-1	few	TRBJ1-2	TRBD1	CATSDAPGTGPNYGYTF	TGTGCCACCAGTGATGCTCCCGGGACAGGGCCTAACTATGGCTACACCTTC
TRBV12-3/TRBV12-4	NA	TRBJ2-6	NA	CASGMAGYNVLTF	TGTGCCAGCGGGATGGCAGGGTACAACGTCCTGACTTTC
TRBV7-3	NA	TRBJ2-5	NA	CASSLHGLSLQETQYF	TGTGCCAGCAGCTTACACGGACTATCCCTTCAAGAGACCCAGTACTTC
TRBV5-1	once	TRBJ1-1	NA	CASSFTGLTEAFF	TGCGCCAGCAGCTTTACAGGGTTGACTGAAGCTTTCTTT
TRBV11-3	once	TRBJ2-6	TRBD1	CASSSGDSSGANVLTF	TGTGCCAGCAGCAGTGGGGACAGCTCTGGGGCCAACGTCCTGACTTTC
TRBV6-8	NA	TRBJ1-2	NA	CASSPYAGWRF	TGTGCCAGCAGTCCCTATGCAGGGTGGCGTTTC
TRBV6-6	NA	TRBJ1-2	NA	CASSYSDKQAGYTF	TGTGCCAGCAGTTACTCCGACAAACAGGCGGGCTACACCTTC
TRBV2	once	TRBJ1-4	TRBD1	CASRRDRGNEKLFF	TGTGCCAGCAGGAGAGACAGGGGAAATGAAAAACTGTTTTTT
TRBV5-1	NA	TRBJ2-2	NA	CASSWGAAGELFF	TGCGCCAGCAGCTGGGGCGCGGCCGGGGAGCTGTTTTTT
TRBV12-3/TRBV12-4	NA	TRBJ1-2	NA	CASIVNFYGYTF	TGTGCCAGCATTGTCAATTTCTATGGCTACACCTTC
TRBV5-8	once	TRBJ2-3	TRBD1	CASSLRHKGAKDTQYF	TGTGCCAGCAGCCTACGTCATAAGGGGGCTAAAGATACGCAGTATTTT
TRBV6-5	NA	TRBJ1-3	NA	CASSSKGRLGNTIYF	TGTGCCAGCAGTTCTAAGGGGAGGCTTGGAAACACCATATATTTT
TRBV5-6	once	TRBJ1-2	TRBD1	CASSPRGGAFDGYTF	TGTGCCAGCAGCCCACGAGGGGGCGCCTTTGATGGCTACACCTTC
TRBV4-3	NA	TRBJ1-4	NA	CASSQTRWTNEKLFF	TGCGCCAGCAGCCAGACAAGGTGGACTAATGAAAAACTGTTTTTT